What follows are 15 T cell receptor beta chains derived from one specimen sequenced in a study of cytomegalovirus exposure and HLA in healthy donors. The PCR contained 60 Vbeta and 13 Jbeta primers. TCRdb keeps only in-frame clones here, not all; method: immunoSEQ multiplex PCR. The repertoire has about 90,000 clones, roughly 60% of them found once; the top ten carry roughly a fifth. The source material was PBMCs. The receptors here all came from a woman aged 45-65 years in good health and CMV-seropositive.

The CDR3 DNA sequence: TGCGCCAGCAGCTGGGGGACAGGGGCTGAAGCTTTCTTT. This translates into CASSWGTGAEAFF. V is TRBV5-1 and J is TRBJ1-1; TRBD1 agrees at 10 bases. Germline-derived CDR1 and CDR2 are SGHRS and YFSETQ. The CDR3 consists of 13 residues. Trimming removed 3 bases from V and 6 bases from J; junction bases left unmatched: 2. The variable domain in full, completed from reference TRBV5-1 and TRBJ1-1, reads KAGVTQTPRYLIKTRGQQVTLSCSPISGHRSVSWYQQTPGQGLQFLFEYFSETQRNKGNFPGRFSGRQFSNSRSEMNVSTLELGDSALYLCASSWGTGAEAFFGQGTRLTVV.

In this sample, this clone turned up once. CDR3 loop: CSASGGWKAFF. The DNA of the CDR3 is TGCAGTGCTAGTGGCGGGTGGAAAGCTTTCTTT. The genes are TRBV20-1 and TRBJ1-1; D remains unclear. The ends were cut back, 3 bases at V and 9 bases at J, with 11 bases in the middle. Germline CDR1 is DFQATT and CDR2 is SNEGSKA (reference sequence). The CDR3 runs to 11 residues.

Points on this clone: Other DNA sequences within the sample encode an identical CDR3. V is TRBV29-1 and J is TRBJ1-4, with D maybe TRBD1 (6 bases). Per germline, CDR1 SQVTM and CDR2 ANQGSEA. The CDR3 length is 13 residues. Trimming took 4 bases from V and 1 from J, leaving 7 bases between them. In DNA, the CDR3 is TGCAGCGTTGTAGGGGGAACTAATGAAAAACTGTTTTTT. Amino acids: CSVVGGTNEKLFF.

V and J are TRBV28 and TRBJ1-2; D may be TRBD1 (6 bases). V lost 5 bases and J 2 bases, leaving 15 bases between the germline ends. The V gene's germline CDR1 is MDHEN and CDR2 SYDVKM. This CDR3 has 15 amino acids. The CDR3 spells CASSHRLDSNYGYTF. CDR3 bases: TGTGCCAGCAGTCACCGTCTGGACAGCAACTATGGCTACACCTTC.

This clone was observed a few times. The chain combines TRBV19 with TRBJ2-1; 10 bases agree with TRBD2. The CDR3 has 14 residues. V gave up 0 bases and J gave up 8 bases; unmatched junction bases: 1. The germline gives CDR1 LNHDA, CDR2 SQIVND (reference sequence). CDR3 nucleotides: TGTGCCAGTAGTATAGAAGGGACTAGCGATGAGCAGTTCTTC. This encodes CASSIEGTSDEQFF.

The chain is built from TRBV2 and TRBJ1-1; a weak D match, TRBD1 (6 bases). This CDR3 has 14 amino acids. CDR1 and CDR2 from the germline V gene are SNHLY and FYNNEI. The germline V and J ends were trimmed by 3 bases and 7 bases, with 15 bases remaining between them. CDR3 in amino acids: CASSEGDRYSEAFF. CDR3 bases: TGTGCCAGCAGTGAGGGAGACAGGTATAGTGAAGCTTTCTTT.

This chain links TRBV18 with TRBJ1-4; maybe TRBD1 (6 bases). This CDR3 is built from 13 residues. Trimming took off 4 bases at V and 8 bases at J, with 11 bases between the two ends. Per the germline V gene, CDR1 is KGHSH and CDR2 is LQKENI. The CDR3 loop is CASSRGHEEKLFF. Here the CDR3 DNA reads TGTGCCAGCTCACGGGGGCATGAAGAAAAACTGTTTTTT.

The chain recombines TRBV15 with TRBJ2-1; D is perhaps TRBD2 (6 bases). The CDR3 consists of 13 residues. Trimming shortened V by 4 bases and J by 10 bases, and 14 bases separated the two germline ends. Germline CDR1 reads LNHNV; CDR2 reads YYDKDF (reference sequence). CDR3 region: CATSTPGLLEQFF. The CDR3 DNA sequence: TGTGCCACCAGCACACCGGGACTTTTAGAGCAGTTCTTC. The full variable domain, rest sourced from reference TRBV15 and TRBJ2-1, is DAMVIQNPRYQVTQFGKPVTLSCSQTLNHNVMYWYQQKSSQAPKLLFHYYDKDFNNEADTPDNFQSRRPNTSFCFLDIRSPGLGDTAMYLCATSTPGLLEQFFGPGTRLTVL.

The rearrangement links TRBV4-3 to TRBJ2-1; TRBD2 agrees at 16 bases. Germline values: CDR1 LGHNA, CDR2 YSLEER. This CDR3 has 18 amino acids. J lost 8 bases, V lost 0 bases, and 7 bases had no gene match. The CDR3 loop reads CASSQDLGTSGGAYEQFF. The CDR3 DNA is TGCGCCAGCAGCCAAGATCTTGGGACTAGCGGGGGGGCCTATGAGCAGTTCTTC.

The chain joins TRBV28 to TRBJ2-7; 8 bases are shared with TRBD2. This CDR3 region has 12 residues. Germline CDR1 and CDR2: MDHEN and SYDVKM. Trimming took 8 bases from V and 3 from J; bases not matched to a gene: 3. Here the CDR3 reads CASCREGYEQYF. DNA of the CDR3: TGTGCCAGCTGCCGGGAGGGCTACGAGCAGTACTTC. Full variable domain (outside the CDR3, taken from reference TRBV28 and TRBJ2-7): DVKVTQSSRYLVKRTGEKVFLECVQDMDHENMFWYRQDPGLGLRLIYFSYDVKMKEKGDIPEGYSVSREKKERFSLILESASTNQTSMYLCASCREGYEQYFGPGTRLTVT.

Written as DNA, the CDR3 is TGTGCCAGCAGCTACACCGGGACTCCCGACTACAATGAGCAGTTCTTC. It codes for CASSYTGTPDYNEQFF. The gene calls are TRBV4-2 and TRBJ2-1; a weak D match, TRBD2 (6 bases). Germline CDR1 and CDR2: LGHNA and YNFKEQ. This CDR3 spans 16 amino acids. Trimming removed 5 bases at V and 3 bases at J, with 17 bases between.

This CDR3 reads CASSAGTAPTNEKLFF. The CDR3 region has the DNA TGTGCCAGCAGCGCCGGGACAGCCCCAACTAATGAAAAACTGTTTTTT. The V gene is TRBV9, the J gene TRBJ1-4; 7 bases are a match to TRBD1. Germline V lookup: CDR1 SGDLS, CDR2 YYNGEE. V dropped 3 bases and J dropped 0; count of bases not matched to a gene: 5. This CDR3 is built from 16 residues. Variable domain in full (rest from reference TRBV9 and TRBJ1-4): DSGVTQTPKHLITATGQRVTLRCSPRSGDLSVYWYQQSLDQGLQFLIQYYNGEERAKGNILERFSAQQFPDLHSELNLSSLELGDSALYFCASSAGTAPTNEKLFFGSGTQLSVL.

The V gene is TRBV5-1, the J gene TRBJ2-3, with 14 bases identical to TRBD2. CDR3 length: 18 residues. V lost 1 base and J lost 5; bases outside the gene matches: 9. Germline assignment: CDR1 SGHRS and CDR2 YFSETQ. This CDR3 is CASSLRGLAGDQGDTQYF. The CDR3 DNA reads as TGCGCCAGCAGCTTGCGGGGACTAGCGGGGGACCAGGGAGATACGCAGTATTTT.

This clone was picked up a small number of times. As DNA, the CDR3 is TGTGCCAGCAGTGGGACTAGCGGGGGTGCGTACCAAGAGACCCAGTACTTC. This translates into CASSGTSGGAYQETQYF. This chain connects TRBV6-1 to TRBJ2-5; TRBD2 matches at 13 bases. Germline V gives CDR1 MNHNS, CDR2 SASEGT. The CDR3 sequence is 17 residues long. With V trimmed by 4 bases and J by 0 bases, 5 bases remained unmatched.

This rearrangement joins TRBV6-1 to TRBJ1-5; 7 bases fit TRBD1. The CDR3 has 16 amino acids. Per the germline V gene, CDR1 is MNHNS and CDR2 is SASEGT. J lost 7 bases, V lost 2 bases, and 11 bases had no gene match. CDR3 residues: CASSEYGDSLGQPQHF. CDR3 in DNA: TGTGCCAGCAGTGAATACGGGGACAGTCTTGGGCAGCCCCAGCATTTT.